The T cell receptor beta chain under discussion was sequenced for a study of beta chain features in type 1 diabetes (dated by TCRdb to 2016 to 2019). Regarding the research as a whole: Patients and healthy donors did not differ in mean age, gender distribution, total cell number or subset yield. A total of approximately 110,000,000 sorted cells were examined across all samples, and a strong correlation was observed between cell number per subset and RNA yield. The study compared the TCRB repertoires of sorted circulating CD4+ T cell subsets in recently diagnosed type 1 diabetes patients with those in matched healthy donors. Whereas all 30 or so donors provided naive and central memory subsets, regulatory and stem cell-like memory subsets were isolated from just 8 patients and about 8 healthy donors. Study-wide findings and limitations: Sequencing cDNA rather than genomic DNA could over-represent highly expressing activated cells, although activation and CD3 levels did not differ between groups. HLA sub-analyses involved small numbers of individuals, so any influence of HLA type on TCRB rearrangement remained unresolved. At VDJ recombination sites, patients with type 1 diabetes made fewer insertions and deleted more nucleotides, a pattern implying thymic rearrangement abnormalities. Naive, central memory and regulatory TCRB repertoires appeared to be more alike among patients than among healthy donors. Shorter templates might be favored by PCR, yet because patient and control samples were amplified and corrected together, any such skew would affect both groups equally. Type 1 diabetes patients showed a moderate but significant shortening of TCRB CDR3 length in all four CD4+ subsets.

Each donor gave one peripheral blood draw, averaging approximately 110 mL, which was collected into heparinised tubes. A BD FACSAria II and a panel including CD45RO, CCR7, CD25, CD127, CD95 and CD27 were used to sort naive, central memory, regulatory and stem cell-like memory CD4+ T cells. Every sorted population had a purity above 95%. PBMCs were isolated immediately by Lymphoprep density gradient centrifugation and stained directly without culture. Samples were stained and sorted in pairs, with one healthy donor and one patient per experiment, so that batch effects were minimized. The High Capacity cDNA Reverse Transcription Kit was used to reverse transcribe all of the isolated RNA, meaning that expressed TCRB transcripts were what got sequenced. Deep immunoSEQ sequencing was performed on naive, central memory and regulatory T cell samples, with an average of around 3.4 million total reads per sample. After sorted cells were lysed in RLT buffer, RNA was extracted with DNase-treated RNeasy Micro or Mini kits, with the choice depending on cell number. Each cell subset was processed on its own to prevent cross-contamination, while patient and healthy donor samples were processed together. The immunoSEQ multiplex PCR was used to amplify TCRB sequences from cDNA, generating 87-bp fragments that spanned the CDR3 region. The amplicons were sequenced using the Illumina HiSeq platform. On the study's bioinformatics: PCR bias was corrected computationally using synthetic template baselines, and reads within Hamming distance 2 were collapsed, with unmergeable singletons discarded. Reads were aligned against IMGT so that V, D and J genes, CDR3 length and insertions or deletions at six rearrangement sites could be assigned. Within each subset, clonotype counts were normalized to sorted cell number, after which true diversity and Gini coefficients were computed with the tcR R package. Repertoire sharing was quantified using the overlap coefficient calculated on TCRB nucleotide sequences. In TCRdb, the immuneACCESS table is reduced to in-frame sequences with V and J assigned. These tables do not hold every clone; where another copy was compared, an unresolved V gene accounts for under half, and the others remain unexplained. V, J and clone size derive from that table, while D and trimming were established from the DNA sequence. Across this sample there are tens of thousands of clones, with almost 50% seen only once. The ten largest make up 0.65% to 0.9% of the sample.

This clone came up once. What antigen it recognizes has not been identified. It has no much larger one-base neighbor in the sample; base qualities were not kept. Sequences LNHDA (CDR1) and SQIVND (CDR2) are obtained from the germline V gene (reference sequence). The junction carries 22 bases between V and J, which are trimmed by 3 bases and 5 bases respectively. The cysteine opens and the phenylalanine closes a CDR3 of 17 amino acids. The CDR3 DNA has 51 bases and is translated from base 1. The source material was central memory CD4+ T cells from blood. The TCR was taken from a man in his thirties or forties with type 1 diabetes. This receptor chain uses TRBV19 and TRBJ1-2; the D region possibly corresponds to TRBD1 (5 bases align). The CDR3 amino acid sequence is: CASSITQGAEAPYGYTF. The nucleotides are TGTGCCAGTAGTATTACCCAGGGCGCAGAGGCTCCTTATGGCTACACCTTC.